Below are 7 T cell receptor beta chains sequenced from a single sample in a study of blood T cell repertoires in COVID-19. Clones were sequenced by immunoSEQ multiplex PCR, and TCRdb holds only the in-frame ones, with some missing. The profile covers about 64,000 clones, with about 88% appearing a single time and around 3.9% taken by the ten largest. The material sequenced was peripheral blood. The source of these receptors is a man between 70 and 80 years old with acute or convalescent COVID-19.

The gene calls are TRBV5-1 and TRBJ2-7; the match to TRBD1 covers 11 bases. J gave up 4 bases and V 0 bases, and 3 bases lay outside the gene matches. CDR1 is SGHRS and CDR2 is YFSETQ in the germline V gene. This CDR3 has 15 amino acids. The DNA of the CDR3 is TGCGCCAGCAGCTTGGCCGGGACAGGGGGGTACGAGCAGTACTTC. Translation gives CASSLAGTGGYEQYF.

The DNA for the CDR3 is TGTGCCTGGAAAAAGGGGACAGGGGCAATGAACACTGAAGCTTTCTTT. It yields the protein CAWKKGTGAMNTEAFF. The V call is TRBV30, the J call TRBJ1-1; 10 bases align to TRBD1. V lost 4 bases and J lost 0; bases outside the gene matches: 8. CDR1 and CDR2 (germline): GTSNPN, SVGIG (reference sequence). The CDR3 has 16 amino acids.

This clone was observed a single time. The chain combines TRBV12-5 with TRBJ2-1; D possibly corresponds to TRBD2 (7 bases). The CDR3 consists of 16 residues. Trimming stripped 0 bases from V and 4 bases from J, with 13 bases between. The germline CDR1 and CDR2 sequences are LGHNT and FRNRAP. CDR3 sequence reads: CASGLVLGGGYNEQFF. CDR3 DNA sequence: TGTGCTAGTGGTTTGGTACTGGGAGGGGGTTACAATGAGCAGTTCTTC.

V usage is TRBV3-1 (or the pseudogene TRBV3-2) and J usage is TRBJ1-4; possible D gene TRBD1, 5 bases. The germline gives CDR1 LGHDT, CDR2 YNNKEL (reference sequence). This CDR3 is built from 14 residues. Trimming cost V 4 bases and J 5 bases, with 11 bases left between them. This CDR3 is CASSLGRGNEKLFF. In nucleotides, the CDR3 is TGTGCCAGCAGCCTGGGGAGGGGAAATGAAAAACTGTTTTTT.

V usage is TRBV4-3 and J usage is TRBJ2-6; 7 bases align to TRBD1. Trimming took 2 bases from V and 0 from J; bases not matched to a gene: 10. The CDR3 has 19 residues. From germline, CDR1 is LGHNA and CDR2 YSLEER. CDR3 coding DNA: TGCGCCAGCAGCCAAACCTACTCCGGACAGGTCTCTGGGGCCAACGTCCTGACTTTC. This encodes CASSQTYSGQVSGANVLTF.

V usage is TRBV2 and J usage is TRBJ2-5, with 7 bases that match TRBD1. This CDR3 is built from 16 residues. V lost 4 bases to trimming and J lost 2 bases; unmatched junction nucleotides: 10. CDR1 and CDR2 from the germline V gene are SNHLY and FYNNEI. The CDR3 region has the DNA TGTGCCAGCAGTGTGGGGGCCGGGACAGCACAAGAGACCCAGTACTTC. It is translated as CASSVGAGTAQETQYF.

The chain uses TRBV4-1 and TRBJ1-3, with TRBD1 matching over 7 bases. Trimming removed 1 base from V and 0 bases from J; junction bases left unmatched: 6. This CDR3 region has 17 residues. From germline, CDR1 is MGHRA and CDR2 YSYEKL. This CDR3 reads CASSQVTGTASGNTIYF. CDR3 bases: TGCGCCAGCAGCCAAGTTACCGGGACAGCCTCTGGAAACACCATATATTTT.